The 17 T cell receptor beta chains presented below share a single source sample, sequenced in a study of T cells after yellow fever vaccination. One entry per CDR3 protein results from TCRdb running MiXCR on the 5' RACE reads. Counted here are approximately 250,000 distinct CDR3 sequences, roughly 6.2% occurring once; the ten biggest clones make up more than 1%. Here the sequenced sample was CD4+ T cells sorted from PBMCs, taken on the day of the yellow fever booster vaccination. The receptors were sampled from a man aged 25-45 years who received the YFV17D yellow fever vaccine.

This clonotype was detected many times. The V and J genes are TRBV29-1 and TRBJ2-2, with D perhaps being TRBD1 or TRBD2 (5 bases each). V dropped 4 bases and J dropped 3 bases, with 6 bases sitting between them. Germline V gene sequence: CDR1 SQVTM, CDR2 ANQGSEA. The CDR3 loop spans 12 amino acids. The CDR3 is CSVVGDTGELFF. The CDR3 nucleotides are TGCAGCGTTGTGGGGGACACCGGGGAGCTGTTTTTT.

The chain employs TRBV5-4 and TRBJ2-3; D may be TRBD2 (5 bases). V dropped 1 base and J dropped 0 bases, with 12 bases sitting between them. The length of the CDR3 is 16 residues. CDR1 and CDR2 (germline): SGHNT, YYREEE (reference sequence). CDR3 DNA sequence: TGTGCCAGCAGCTTGACGGGGAGTACTAGCACAGATACGCAGTATTTT. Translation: CASSLTGSTSTDTQYF.

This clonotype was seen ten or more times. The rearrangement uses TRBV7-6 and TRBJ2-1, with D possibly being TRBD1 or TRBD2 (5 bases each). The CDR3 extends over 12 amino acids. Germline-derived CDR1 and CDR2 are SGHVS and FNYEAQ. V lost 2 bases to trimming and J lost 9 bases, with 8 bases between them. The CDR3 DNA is TGTGCCAGCAGCTTACCAGGGACTGAGCAGTTCTTC. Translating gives CASSLPGTEQFF.

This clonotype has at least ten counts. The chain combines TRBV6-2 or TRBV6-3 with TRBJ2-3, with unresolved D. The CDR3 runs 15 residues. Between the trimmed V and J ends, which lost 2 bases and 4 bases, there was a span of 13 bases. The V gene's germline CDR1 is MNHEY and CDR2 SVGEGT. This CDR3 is CASSYPLRSADTQYF. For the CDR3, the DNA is TGTGCCAGCAGTTACCCTCTGAGGAGTGCAGATACGCAGTATTTT.

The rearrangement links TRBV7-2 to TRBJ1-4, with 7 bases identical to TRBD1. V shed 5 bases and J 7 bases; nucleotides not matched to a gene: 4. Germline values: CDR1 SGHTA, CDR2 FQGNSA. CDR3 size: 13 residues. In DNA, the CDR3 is TGTGCCAGCAGCCAGGGACAGCTTGAAAAACTGTTTTTT. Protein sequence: CASSQGQLEKLFF.

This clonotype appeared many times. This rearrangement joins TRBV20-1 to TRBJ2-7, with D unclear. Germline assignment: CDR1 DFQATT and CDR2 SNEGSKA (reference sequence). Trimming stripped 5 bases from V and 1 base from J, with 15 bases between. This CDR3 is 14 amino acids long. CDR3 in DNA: TGCAGTGCTCCAACCGGGCAGGCATCCTACGAGCAGTACTTC. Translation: CSAPTGQASYEQYF.

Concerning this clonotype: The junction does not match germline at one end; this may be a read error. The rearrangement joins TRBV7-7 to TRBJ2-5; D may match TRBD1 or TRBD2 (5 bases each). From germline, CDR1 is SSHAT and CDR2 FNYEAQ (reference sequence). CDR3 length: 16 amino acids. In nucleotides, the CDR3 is TGTGCTAGCAGCCACACCCCGGGGCAGCCACAAGAGACCCAGTACTTC. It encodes CASSHTPGQPQETQYF. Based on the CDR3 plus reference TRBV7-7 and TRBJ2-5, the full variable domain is GAGVSQSPRYKVTKRGQDVTLRCDPISSHATLYWYQQALGQGPEFLTYFNYEAQPDKSGLPSDRFSAERPEGSISTLTIQRTEQRDSAMYRCASSHTPGQPQETQYFGPGTRLLVL.

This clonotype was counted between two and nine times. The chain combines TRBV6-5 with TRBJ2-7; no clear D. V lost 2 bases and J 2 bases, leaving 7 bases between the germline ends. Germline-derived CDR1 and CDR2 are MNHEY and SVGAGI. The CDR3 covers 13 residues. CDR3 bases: TGTGCCAGCAGTTACAGGGATACCTACGAGCAGTACTTC. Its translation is CASSYRDTYEQYF.

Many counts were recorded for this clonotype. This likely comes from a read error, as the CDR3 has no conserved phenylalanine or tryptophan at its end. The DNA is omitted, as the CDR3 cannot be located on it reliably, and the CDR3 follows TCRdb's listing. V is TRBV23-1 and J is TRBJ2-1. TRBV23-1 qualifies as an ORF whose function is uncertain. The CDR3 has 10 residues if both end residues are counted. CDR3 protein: CASSQLIIQV.

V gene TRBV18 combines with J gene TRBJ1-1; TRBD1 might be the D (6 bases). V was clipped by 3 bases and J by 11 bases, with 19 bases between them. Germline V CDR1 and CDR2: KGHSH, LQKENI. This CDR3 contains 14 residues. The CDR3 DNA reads TGTGCCAGCTCACCTACACCGTGGGGGCGATGGGCTTTCTTT. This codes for CASSPTPWGRWAFF.

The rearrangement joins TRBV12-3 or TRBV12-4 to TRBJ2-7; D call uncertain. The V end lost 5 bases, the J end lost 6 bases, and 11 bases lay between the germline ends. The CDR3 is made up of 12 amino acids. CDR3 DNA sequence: TGTGCCAGCAGTCGGCCAGGAAGCGAGCAGTACTTC. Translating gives CASSRPGSEQYF.

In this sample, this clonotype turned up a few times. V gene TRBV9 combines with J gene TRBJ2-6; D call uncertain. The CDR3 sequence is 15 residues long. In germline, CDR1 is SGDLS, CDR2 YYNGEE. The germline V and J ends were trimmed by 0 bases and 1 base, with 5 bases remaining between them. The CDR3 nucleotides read TGTGCCAGCAGCGTAGAGGTTTCTGGGGCCAACGTCCTGACTTTC. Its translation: CASSVEVSGANVLTF.

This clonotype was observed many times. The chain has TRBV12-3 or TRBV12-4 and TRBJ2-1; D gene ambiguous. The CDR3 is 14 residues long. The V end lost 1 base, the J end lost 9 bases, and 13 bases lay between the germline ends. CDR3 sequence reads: CASSLGQLMREQFF. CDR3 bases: TGTGCCAGCAGTTTAGGTCAACTAATGCGTGAGCAGTTCTTC.

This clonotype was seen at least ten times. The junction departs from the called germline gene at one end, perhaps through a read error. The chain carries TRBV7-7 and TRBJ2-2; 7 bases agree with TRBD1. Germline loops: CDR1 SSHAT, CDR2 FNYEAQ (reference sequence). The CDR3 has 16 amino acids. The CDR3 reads CASSRQGPPNTGELFF. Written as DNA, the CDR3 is TGTGCTAGCAGCCGACAGGGCCCCCCGAACACCGGGGAGCTGTTTTTT.

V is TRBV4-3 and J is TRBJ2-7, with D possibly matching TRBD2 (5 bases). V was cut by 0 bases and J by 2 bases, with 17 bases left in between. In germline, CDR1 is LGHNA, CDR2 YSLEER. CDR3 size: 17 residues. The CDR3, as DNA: TGCGCCAGCAGCCAAGATTTTTGGAGGACGGCTCCCTACGAGCAGTACTTC. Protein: CASSQDFWRTAPYEQYF.

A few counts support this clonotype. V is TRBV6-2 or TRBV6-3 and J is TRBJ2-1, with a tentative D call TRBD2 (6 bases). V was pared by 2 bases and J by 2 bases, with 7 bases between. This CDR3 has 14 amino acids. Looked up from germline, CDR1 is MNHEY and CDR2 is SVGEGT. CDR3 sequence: CASSYGGAYNEQFF. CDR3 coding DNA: TGTGCCAGCAGTTACGGCGGGGCCTACAATGAGCAGTTCTTC.

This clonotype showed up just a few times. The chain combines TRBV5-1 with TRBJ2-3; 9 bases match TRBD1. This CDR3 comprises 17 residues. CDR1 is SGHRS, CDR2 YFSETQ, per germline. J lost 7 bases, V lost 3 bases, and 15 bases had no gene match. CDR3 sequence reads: CASSYSSPDRGLNTQYF. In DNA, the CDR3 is TGCGCCAGCAGCTATTCTTCTCCGGACAGGGGCCTAAATACGCAGTATTTT.